The 3 T cell receptor beta chains listed next were all sequenced from one sample in a study of blood T cell repertoires in COVID-19. The table came from immunoSEQ multiplex PCR; TCRdb's copy has only in-frame clones and leaves some out. The sample yields about 110,000 clones, 80% to 90% seen once. The sequencing sample was made of peripheral blood. These receptors came from a man in his forties or fifties with acute or convalescent COVID-19.

The chain recombines TRBV7-3 with TRBJ2-7; TRBD2 matches 8 bases. Germline CDR1 SGHTA, CDR2 FQGTGA. The CDR3 extends over 14 amino acids. Losses at the gene ends were 3 bases for V and 3 bases for J; bases not matched to a gene: 4. CDR3 sequence (DNA): TGTGCCAGCAGCTTGAGCGGGGGTGTCTACGAGCAGTACTTC. Residues: CASSLSGGVYEQYF.

V is TRBV3-1 (or the pseudogene TRBV3-2) and J is TRBJ1-2; no definite D call. V shed 11 bases and J shed 2 bases, with 12 bases lying between them. The CDR3 extends over 12 amino acids. Germline CDR1 reads LGHDT; CDR2 reads YNNKEL (reference sequence). The CDR3 spells CAQREENYGYTF. The CDR3 DNA sequence: TGTGCCCAGAGGGAGGAAAACTATGGCTACACCTTC.

This chain links TRBV7-2 with TRBJ1-2; the D is unclear. The CDR3 runs 13 residues. V was clipped by 5 bases and J by 0 bases, with 7 bases between them. CDR1 SGHTA and CDR2 FQGNSA come from the germline V gene. CDR3 sequence (DNA): TGTGCCAGCAGCCCCCCGGCTAACTATGGCTACACCTTC. It encodes CASSPPANYGYTF.